Below are 3 T cell receptor beta chains sequenced from a single sample in a study of T-cell memory formation after mild COVID-19. TCRdb recomputed calls from the 5' RACE reads with MiXCR, one row per CDR3 protein. The profile shows just over 150,000 distinct CDR3 sequences, roughly 28% of them singletons. Material: PBMCs or a T cell subset sorted from them (not recorded which). The receptors were gathered from an adult woman who had mild COVID-19 (a few samples of this study predate the infection). Cell type and time point are not known.

The chain couples TRBV5-1 to TRBJ2-5; D call uncertain. Between the trimmed V and J ends, which lost 4 bases and 2 bases, there was a span of 12 bases. Germline CDR1 reads SGHRS; CDR2 reads YFSETQ. The length of the CDR3 is 14 residues. CDR3 loop: CASSLGPEQETQYF. As DNA, the CDR3 is TGCGCCAGCAGCCTGGGCCCGGAGCAAGAGACCCAGTACTTC.

This clonotype has more than one count but fewer than ten. The chain uses TRBV12-3 or TRBV12-4 and TRBJ2-5, with D hard to call. The CDR3 length is 13 residues. Trimming cost V 3 bases and J 4 bases, with 9 bases left between them. The CDR3, as DNA: TGTGCCAGCAGTTTTTCGGGCGGAGAGACCCAGTACTTC. Its protein product is CASSFSGGETQYF.

This chain uses TRBV7-6 with TRBJ2-1; D call uncertain. The CDR3 extends over 14 amino acids. The germline CDR1 and CDR2 sequences are SGHVS and FNYEAQ. Trimming shortened V by 5 bases and J by 6 bases, and 14 bases separated the two germline ends. In DNA, the CDR3 is TGTGCCAGCAGCCTCGCCCTCTCTCGCAATGAGCAGTTCTTC. Translation gives CASSLALSRNEQFF.